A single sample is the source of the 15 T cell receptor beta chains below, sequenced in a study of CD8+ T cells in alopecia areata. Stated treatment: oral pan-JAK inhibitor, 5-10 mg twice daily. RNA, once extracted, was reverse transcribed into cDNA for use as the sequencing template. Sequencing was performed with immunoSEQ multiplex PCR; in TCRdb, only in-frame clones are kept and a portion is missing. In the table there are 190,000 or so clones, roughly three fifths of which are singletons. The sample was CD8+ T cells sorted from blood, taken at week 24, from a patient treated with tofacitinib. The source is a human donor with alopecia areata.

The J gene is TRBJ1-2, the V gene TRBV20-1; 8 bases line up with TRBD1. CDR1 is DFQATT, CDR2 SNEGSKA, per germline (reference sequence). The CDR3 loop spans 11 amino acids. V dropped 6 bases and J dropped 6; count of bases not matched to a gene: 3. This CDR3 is CSAAQGDGYTF. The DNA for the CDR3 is TGCAGTGCCGCACAGGGGGATGGCTACACCTTC.

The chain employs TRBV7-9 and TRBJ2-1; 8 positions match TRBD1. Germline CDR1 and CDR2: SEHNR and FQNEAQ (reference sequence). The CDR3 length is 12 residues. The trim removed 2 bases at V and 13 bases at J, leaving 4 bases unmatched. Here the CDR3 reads CASSLPGQVQFF. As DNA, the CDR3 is TGTGCCAGCAGCTTACCGGGACAGGTTCAGTTCTTC. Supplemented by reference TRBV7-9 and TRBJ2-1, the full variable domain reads DTGVSQNPRHKITKRGQNVTFRCDPISEHNRLYWYRQTLGQGPEFLTYFQNEAQLEKSRLLSDRFSAERPKGSFSTLEIQRTEQGDSAMYLCASSLPGQVQFFGPGTRLTVL.

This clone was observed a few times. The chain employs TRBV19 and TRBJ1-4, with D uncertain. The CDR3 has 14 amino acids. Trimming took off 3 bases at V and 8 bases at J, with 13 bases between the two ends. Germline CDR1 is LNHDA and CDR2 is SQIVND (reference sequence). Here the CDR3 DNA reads TGTGCCAGTAGTATGCCCGTAGAGGAGGAAAAACTGTTTTTT. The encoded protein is CASSMPVEEEKLFF.

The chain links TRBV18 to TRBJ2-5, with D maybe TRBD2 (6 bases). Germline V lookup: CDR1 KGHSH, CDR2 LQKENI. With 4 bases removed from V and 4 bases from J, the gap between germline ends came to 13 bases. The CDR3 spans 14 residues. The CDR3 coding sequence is TGTGCCAGCTCACGGGAGGAGCGATCAGAGACCCAGTACTTC. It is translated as CASSREERSETQYF. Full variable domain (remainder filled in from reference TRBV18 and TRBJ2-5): NAGVMQNPRHLVRRRGQEARLRCSPMKGHSHVYWYRQLPEEGLKFMVYLQKENIIDESGMPKERFSAEFPKEGPSILRIQQVVRGDSAAYFCASSREERSETQYFGPGTRLLVL.

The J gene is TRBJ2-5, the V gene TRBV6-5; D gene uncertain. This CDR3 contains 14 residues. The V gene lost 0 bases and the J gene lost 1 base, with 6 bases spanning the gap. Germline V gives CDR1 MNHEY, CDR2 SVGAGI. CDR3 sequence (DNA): TGTGCCAGCAGTTACTCGAGCCTCCAAGAGACCCAGTACTTC. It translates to CASSYSSLQETQYF.

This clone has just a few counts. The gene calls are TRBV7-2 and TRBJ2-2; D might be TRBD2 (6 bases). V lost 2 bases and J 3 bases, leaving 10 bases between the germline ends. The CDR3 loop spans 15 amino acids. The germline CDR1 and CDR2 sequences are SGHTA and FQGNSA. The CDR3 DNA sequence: TGTGCCAGCAGCTTAAACAGGAGGGACACCGGGGAGCTGTTTTTT. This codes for CASSLNRRDTGELFF.

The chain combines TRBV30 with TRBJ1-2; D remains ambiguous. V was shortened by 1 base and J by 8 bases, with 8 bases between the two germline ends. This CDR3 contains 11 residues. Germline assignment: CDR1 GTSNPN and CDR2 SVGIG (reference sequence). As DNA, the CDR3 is TGTGCCTGGAGTGCGGGAGGGGGCTACACCTTC. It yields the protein CAWSAGGGYTF.

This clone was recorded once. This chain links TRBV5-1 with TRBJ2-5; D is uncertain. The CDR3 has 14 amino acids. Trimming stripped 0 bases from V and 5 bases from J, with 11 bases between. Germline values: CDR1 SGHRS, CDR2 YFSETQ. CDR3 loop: CASSLDGVGETQYF. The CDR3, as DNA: TGCGCCAGCAGCTTGGATGGGGTCGGGGAGACCCAGTACTTC.

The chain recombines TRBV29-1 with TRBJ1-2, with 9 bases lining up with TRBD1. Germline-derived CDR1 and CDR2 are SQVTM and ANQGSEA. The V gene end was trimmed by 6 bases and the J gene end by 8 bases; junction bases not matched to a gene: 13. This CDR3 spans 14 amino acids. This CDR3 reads CSVGRTGAFGGYTF. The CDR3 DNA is TGCAGCGTCGGAAGGACAGGGGCTTTCGGCGGCTACACCTTC. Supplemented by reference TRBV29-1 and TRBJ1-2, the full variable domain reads SAVISQKPSRDICQRGTSLTIQCQVDSQVTMMFWYRQQPGQSLTLIATANQGSEATYESGFVIDKFPISRPNLTFSTLTVSNMSPEDSSIYLCSVGRTGAFGGYTFGSGTRLTVV.

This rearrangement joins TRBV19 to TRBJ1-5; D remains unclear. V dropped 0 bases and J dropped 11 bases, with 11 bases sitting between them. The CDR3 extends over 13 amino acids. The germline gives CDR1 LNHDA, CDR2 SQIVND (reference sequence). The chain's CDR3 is CASSIDLYGAQHF. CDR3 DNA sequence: TGTGCCAGTAGTATAGATCTTTACGGGGCCCAGCATTTT.

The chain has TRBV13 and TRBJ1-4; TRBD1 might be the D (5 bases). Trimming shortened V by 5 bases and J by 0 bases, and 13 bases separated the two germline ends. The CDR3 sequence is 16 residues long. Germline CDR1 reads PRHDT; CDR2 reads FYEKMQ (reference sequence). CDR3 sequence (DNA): TGTGCCAGCAGCACCGGGACCGGGGCAACTAATGAAAAACTGTTTTTT. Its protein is CASSTGTGATNEKLFF.

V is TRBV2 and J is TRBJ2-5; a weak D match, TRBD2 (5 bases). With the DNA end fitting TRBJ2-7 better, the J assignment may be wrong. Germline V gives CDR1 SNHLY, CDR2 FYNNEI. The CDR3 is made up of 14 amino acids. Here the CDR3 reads CASSNAPEDYEQYF. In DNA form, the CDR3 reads TGTGCCAGCAGTAACGCGCCGGAGGACTACGAGCAGTACTTC.

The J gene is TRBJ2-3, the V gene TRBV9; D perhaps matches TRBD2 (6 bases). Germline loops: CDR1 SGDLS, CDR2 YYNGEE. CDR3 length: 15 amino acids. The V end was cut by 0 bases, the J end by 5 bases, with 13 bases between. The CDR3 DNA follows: TGTGCCAGCAGCGTAGCTCGCGGGGCGGGAGATACGCAGTATTTT. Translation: CASSVARGAGDTQYF.

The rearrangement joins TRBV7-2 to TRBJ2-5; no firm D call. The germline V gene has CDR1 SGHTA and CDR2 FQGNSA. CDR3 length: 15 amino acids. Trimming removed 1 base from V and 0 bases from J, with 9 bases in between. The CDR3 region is CASSLGATHQETQYF. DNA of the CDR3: TGTGCCAGCAGCTTAGGGGCGACCCACCAAGAGACCCAGTACTTC.

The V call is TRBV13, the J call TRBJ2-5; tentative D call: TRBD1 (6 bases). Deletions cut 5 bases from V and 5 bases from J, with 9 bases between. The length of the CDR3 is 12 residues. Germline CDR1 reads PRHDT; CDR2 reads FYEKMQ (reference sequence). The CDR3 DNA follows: TGTGCCAGCAGCCCAAGGGGGGAGACCCAGTACTTC. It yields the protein CASSPRGETQYF.